Described below is a single T cell receptor beta chain sequence and its context. Clones were read by immunoSEQ multiplex PCR, and TCRdb kept only the in-frame ones, dropping some. The sample shows over 30,000 clones, around 86% of them seen only once. The data stem from a study of blood T cell repertoires in COVID-19. The origin of this receptor is a man between 65 and 80 years old with acute or convalescent COVID-19. Sequenced input: peripheral blood.

The CDR3 reads CASSHSTGISYNSPLHF. For the CDR3, the DNA is TGTGCCAGCAGCCACAGTACAGGGATCTCCTATAATTCACCCCTCCACTTT. The chain recombines TRBV11-2 with TRBJ1-6, with D perhaps TRBD1 (6 bases). CDR1 and CDR2 from the germline V gene are SGHAT and FQNNGV. The CDR3 contains 17 residues. V was shortened by 5 bases and J by 0 bases, with 14 bases between the two germline ends.